These 2 T cell receptor beta chains were all obtained from the same sample, sequenced in a study of T-cell reconstitution after alpha-beta-depleted transplantation in children. This sample's TCRbeta library carried unique molecular identifier barcodes. A single record per CDR3 protein comes from TCRdb applying MiXCR to the PCR reads. Of fewer than 700,000 distinct CDR3 sequences listed, 10% to 15% are singletons. The sequencing used PBMCs, mostly from graft donor cells, collected 360 days after TCRalphabeta/CD19-depleted stem cell transplant. The source of these receptors is a male patient between 5 and 17 years old who had a stem cell transplant for acute myeloid leukemia, so the T cells may come from the graft donor.

This rearrangement joins TRBV6-1 to TRBJ2-7, with D possibly matching TRBD2 (5 bases). Germline lookup yields CDR1 MNHNS and CDR2 SASEGT. The CDR3 has 14 amino acids. V was cut by 8 bases and J by 0 bases, with 14 bases left in between. The DNA of the CDR3 is TGTGCCAGCGGACGGGGAGAAAACTCCTACGAGCAGTACTTC. It is translated as CASGRGENSYEQYF.

This clonotype was observed a handful of times. The chain is built from TRBV20-1 and TRBJ1-1; 7 positions agree with TRBD1. Germline values: CDR1 DFQATT, CDR2 SNEGSKA (reference sequence). This CDR3 has 12 amino acids. The CDR3, as DNA: TGCGGAGTGCCGACAGGGATCACTGAAGCTTTCTTT. Translated, it gives CGVPTGITEAFF.